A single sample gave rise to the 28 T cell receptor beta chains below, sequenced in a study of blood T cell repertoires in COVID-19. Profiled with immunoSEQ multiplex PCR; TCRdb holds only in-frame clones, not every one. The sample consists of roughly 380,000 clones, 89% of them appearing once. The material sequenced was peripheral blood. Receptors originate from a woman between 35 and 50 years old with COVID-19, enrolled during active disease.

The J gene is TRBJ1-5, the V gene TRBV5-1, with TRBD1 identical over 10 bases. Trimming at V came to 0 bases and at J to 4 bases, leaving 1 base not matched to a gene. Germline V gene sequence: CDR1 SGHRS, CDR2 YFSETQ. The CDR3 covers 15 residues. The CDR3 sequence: CASSLGTGGNQPQHF. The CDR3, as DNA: TGCGCCAGCAGCTTGGGGACAGGGGGAAATCAGCCCCAGCATTTT.

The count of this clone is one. CDR3: CASTEVTGGYNEQFF. CDR3 nucleotides: TGTGCCAGCACCGAGGTGACGGGAGGGTACAATGAGCAGTTCTTC. This chain connects TRBV9 to TRBJ2-1; 8 nucleotides align to TRBD2. This CDR3 contains 15 residues. Germline V CDR1 and CDR2: SGDLS, YYNGEE. The V and J ends lost 6 bases and 4 bases, in that order; junction bases with no gene match: 9.

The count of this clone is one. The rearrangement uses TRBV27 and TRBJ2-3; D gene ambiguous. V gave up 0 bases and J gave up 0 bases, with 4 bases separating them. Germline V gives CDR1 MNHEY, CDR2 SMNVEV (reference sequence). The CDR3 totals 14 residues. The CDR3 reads CASSLSFSTDTQYF. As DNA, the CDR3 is TGTGCCAGCAGTTTATCCTTTAGCACAGATACGCAGTATTTT.

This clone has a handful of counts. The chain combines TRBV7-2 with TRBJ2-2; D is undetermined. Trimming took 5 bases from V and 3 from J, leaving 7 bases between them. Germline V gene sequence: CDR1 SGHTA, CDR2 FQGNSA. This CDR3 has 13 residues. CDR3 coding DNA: TGTGCCAGCAGCCCGAACTACACCGGGGAGCTGTTTTTT. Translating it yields CASSPNYTGELFF.

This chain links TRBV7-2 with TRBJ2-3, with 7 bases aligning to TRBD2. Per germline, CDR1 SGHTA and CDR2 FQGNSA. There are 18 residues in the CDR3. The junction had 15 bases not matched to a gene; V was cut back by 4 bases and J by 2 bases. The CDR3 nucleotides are TGTGCCAGCAGCTCACCCCCGGGTCTAGCGGCTATCACAGATACGCAGTATTTT. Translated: CASSSPPGLAAITDTQYF.

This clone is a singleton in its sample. CDR3 in amino acids: CASSPWDRGMYEQYF. The CDR3, as DNA: TGTGCCAGCTCACCGTGGGACAGGGGAATGTACGAGCAGTACTTC. The chain couples TRBV18 to TRBJ2-7; 10 bases agree with TRBD1. CDR3 length: 15 amino acids. Per the germline V gene, CDR1 is KGHSH and CDR2 is LQKENI. Losses at the gene ends were 3 bases for V and 4 bases for J; bases not matched to a gene: 6.

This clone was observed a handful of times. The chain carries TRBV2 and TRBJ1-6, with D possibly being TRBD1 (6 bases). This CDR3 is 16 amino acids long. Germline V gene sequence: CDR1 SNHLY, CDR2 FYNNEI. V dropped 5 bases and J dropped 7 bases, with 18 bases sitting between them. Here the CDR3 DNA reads TGTGCCAGCAGTAAAACAGGGCGGTCGGGGAATTCACCCCTCCACTTT. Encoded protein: CASSKTGRSGNSPLHF.

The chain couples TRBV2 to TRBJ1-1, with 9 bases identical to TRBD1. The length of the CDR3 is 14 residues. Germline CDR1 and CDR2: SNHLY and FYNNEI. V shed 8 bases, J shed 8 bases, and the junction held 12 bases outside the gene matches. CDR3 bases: TGTGCCAGCGAGCGCCGACAGGGGGGCACAGAAGCTTTCTTT. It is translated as CASERRQGGTEAFF.

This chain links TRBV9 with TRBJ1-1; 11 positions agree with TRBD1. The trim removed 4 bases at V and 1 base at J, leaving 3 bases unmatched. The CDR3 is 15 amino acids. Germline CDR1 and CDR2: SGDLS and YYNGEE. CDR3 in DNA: TGTGCCAGCAGCCTCGGGACAGGGGGGAACACTGAAGCTTTCTTT. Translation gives CASSLGTGGNTEAFF.

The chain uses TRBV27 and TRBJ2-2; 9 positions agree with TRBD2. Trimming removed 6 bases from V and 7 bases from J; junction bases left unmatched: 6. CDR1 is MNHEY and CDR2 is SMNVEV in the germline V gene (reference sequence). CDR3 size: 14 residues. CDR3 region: CASRASGIVGELFF. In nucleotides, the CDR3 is TGTGCCAGCAGGGCTAGCGGGATTGTCGGGGAGCTGTTTTTT.

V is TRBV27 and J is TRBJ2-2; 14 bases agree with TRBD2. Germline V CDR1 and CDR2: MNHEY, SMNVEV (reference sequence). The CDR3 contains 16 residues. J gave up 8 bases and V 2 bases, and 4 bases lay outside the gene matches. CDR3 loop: CASSLGTSGSVGELFF. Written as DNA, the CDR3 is TGTGCCAGCAGTTTAGGGACTAGCGGGAGTGTGGGGGAGCTGTTTTTT.

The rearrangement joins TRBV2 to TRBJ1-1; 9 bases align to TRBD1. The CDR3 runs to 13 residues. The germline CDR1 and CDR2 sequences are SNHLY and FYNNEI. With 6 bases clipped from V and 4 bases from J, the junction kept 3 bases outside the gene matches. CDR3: CASRTGGGTEAFF. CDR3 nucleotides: TGTGCCAGCAGGACAGGGGGGGGCACTGAAGCTTTCTTT.

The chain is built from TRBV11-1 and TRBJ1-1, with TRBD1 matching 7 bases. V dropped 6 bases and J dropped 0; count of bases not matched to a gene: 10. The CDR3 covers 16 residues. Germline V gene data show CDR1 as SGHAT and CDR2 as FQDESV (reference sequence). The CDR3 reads CASRLRGSVMNTEAFF. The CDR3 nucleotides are TGTGCCAGCAGGCTCAGGGGGTCAGTGATGAACACTGAAGCTTTCTTT.

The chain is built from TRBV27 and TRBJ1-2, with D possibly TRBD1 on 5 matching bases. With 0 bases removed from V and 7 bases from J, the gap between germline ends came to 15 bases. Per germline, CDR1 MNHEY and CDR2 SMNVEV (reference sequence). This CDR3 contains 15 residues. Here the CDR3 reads CASSLSGARNRGYTF. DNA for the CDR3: TGTGCCAGCAGTTTATCAGGGGCACGGAATCGTGGCTACACCTTC.

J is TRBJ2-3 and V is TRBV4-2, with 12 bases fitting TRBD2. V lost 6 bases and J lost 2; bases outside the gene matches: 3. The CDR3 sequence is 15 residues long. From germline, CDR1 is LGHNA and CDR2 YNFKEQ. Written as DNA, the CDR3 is TGTGCCAGCAGGCTAGCGGGGGGGTCCACAGATACGCAGTATTTT. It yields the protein CASRLAGGSTDTQYF.

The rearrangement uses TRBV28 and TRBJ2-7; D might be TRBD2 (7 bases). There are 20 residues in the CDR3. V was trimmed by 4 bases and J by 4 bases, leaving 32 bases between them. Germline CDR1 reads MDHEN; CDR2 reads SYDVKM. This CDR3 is CASSSSDPPLMGGRRYEQYF. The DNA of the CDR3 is TGTGCCAGCAGTTCCTCCGATCCTCCTTTAATGGGGGGGCGGAGGTACGAGCAGTACTTC. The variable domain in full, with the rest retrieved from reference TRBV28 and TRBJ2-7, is DVKVTQSSRYLVKRTGEKVFLECVQDMDHENMFWYRQDPGLGLRLIYFSYDVKMKEKGDIPEGYSVSREKKERFSLILESASTNQTSMYLCASSSSDPPLMGGRRYEQYFGPGTRLTVT.

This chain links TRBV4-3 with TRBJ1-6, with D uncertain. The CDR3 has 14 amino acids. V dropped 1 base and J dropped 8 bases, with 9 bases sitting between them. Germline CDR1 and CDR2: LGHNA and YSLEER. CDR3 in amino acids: CASSQALRDSPLHF. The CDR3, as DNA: TGCGCCAGCAGCCAAGCCCTGAGGGATTCACCCCTCCACTTT.

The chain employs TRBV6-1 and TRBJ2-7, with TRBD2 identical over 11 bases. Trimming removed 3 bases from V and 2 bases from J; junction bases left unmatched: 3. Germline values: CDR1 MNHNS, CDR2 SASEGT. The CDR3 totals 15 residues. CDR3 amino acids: CASSEGLAATYEQYF. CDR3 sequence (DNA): TGTGCCAGCAGTGAGGGACTAGCGGCAACCTACGAGCAGTACTTC.

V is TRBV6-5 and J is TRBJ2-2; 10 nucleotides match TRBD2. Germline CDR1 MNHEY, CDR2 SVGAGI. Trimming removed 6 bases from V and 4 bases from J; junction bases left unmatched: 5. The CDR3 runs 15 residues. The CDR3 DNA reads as TGTGCCAGCAGGACTAGCGGGTCGGTCACCGGGGAGCTGTTTTTT. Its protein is CASRTSGSVTGELFF.

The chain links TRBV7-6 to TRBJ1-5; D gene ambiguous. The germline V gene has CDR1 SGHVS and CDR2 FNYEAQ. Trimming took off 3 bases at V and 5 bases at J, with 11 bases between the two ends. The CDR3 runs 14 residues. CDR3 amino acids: CASSFTVGDQPQHF. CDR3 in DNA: TGTGCCAGCAGCTTCACGGTGGGCGATCAGCCCCAGCATTTT.

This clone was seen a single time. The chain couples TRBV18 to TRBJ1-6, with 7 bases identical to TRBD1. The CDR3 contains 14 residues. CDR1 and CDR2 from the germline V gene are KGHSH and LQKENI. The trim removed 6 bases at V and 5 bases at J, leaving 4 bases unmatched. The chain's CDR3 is CASSQGEDNSPLHF. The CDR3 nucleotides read TGTGCCAGCTCCCAGGGGGAGGATAATTCACCCCTCCACTTT.

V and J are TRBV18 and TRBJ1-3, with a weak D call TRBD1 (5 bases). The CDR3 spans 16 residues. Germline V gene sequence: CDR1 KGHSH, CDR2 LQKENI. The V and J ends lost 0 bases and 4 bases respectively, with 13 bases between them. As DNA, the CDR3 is TGTGCCAGCTCACCACCTGAAGGGGCAAAAGGAAACACCATATATTTT. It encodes CASSPPEGAKGNTIYF.

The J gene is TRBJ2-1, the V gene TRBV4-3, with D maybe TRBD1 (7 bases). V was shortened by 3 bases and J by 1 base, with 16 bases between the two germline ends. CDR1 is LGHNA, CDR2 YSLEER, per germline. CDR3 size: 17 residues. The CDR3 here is CASSQRLQGRSYNEQFF. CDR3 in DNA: TGCGCCAGCAGCCAGCGTTTACAGGGGAGGTCCTACAATGAGCAGTTCTTC.

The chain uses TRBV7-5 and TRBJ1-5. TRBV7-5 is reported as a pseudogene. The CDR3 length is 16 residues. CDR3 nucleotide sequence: TGTGCCAGAAGCCCGAGGGCCGGACGGGGTGATCAGCCCCAGCATTTT. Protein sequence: CARSPRAGRGDQPQHF.

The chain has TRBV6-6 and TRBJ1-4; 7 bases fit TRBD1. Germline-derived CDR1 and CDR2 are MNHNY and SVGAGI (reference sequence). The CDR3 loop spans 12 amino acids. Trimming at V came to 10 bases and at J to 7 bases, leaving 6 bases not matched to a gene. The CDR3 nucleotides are TGTGCCACCTACCACAGGGGTGAAAAACTGTTTTTT. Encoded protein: CATYHRGEKLFF.

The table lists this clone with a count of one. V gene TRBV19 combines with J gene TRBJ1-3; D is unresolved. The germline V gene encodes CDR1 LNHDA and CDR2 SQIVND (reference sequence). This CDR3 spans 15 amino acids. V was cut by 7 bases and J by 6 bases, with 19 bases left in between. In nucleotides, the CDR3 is TGTGCCAGTACCCCTCCCGGCGGGGTACCAAACACCATATATTTT. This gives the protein CASTPPGGVPNTIYF.

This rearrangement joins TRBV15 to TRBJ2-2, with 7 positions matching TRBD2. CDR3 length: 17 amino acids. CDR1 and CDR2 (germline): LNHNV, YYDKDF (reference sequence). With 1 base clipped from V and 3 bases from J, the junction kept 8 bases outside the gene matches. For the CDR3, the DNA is TGTGCCACCAGCAGAGCAGGAGCTAGCGGATACACCGGGGAGCTGTTTTTT. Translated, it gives CATSRAGASGYTGELFF.

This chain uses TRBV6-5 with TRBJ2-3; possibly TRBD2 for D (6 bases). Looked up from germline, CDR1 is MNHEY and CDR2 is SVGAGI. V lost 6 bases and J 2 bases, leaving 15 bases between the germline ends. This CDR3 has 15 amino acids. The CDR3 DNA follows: TGTGCCAGCAGCCCCGGGGGAGAAGTCACAGATACGCAGTATTTT. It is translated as CASSPGGEVTDTQYF.